The sequence of this T cell receptor beta chain was determined in a study of shared clonotypes between healthy human individuals. CDR1 MGHDK and CDR2 SYGVNS come from the germline V gene. V gave up 2 bases and J gave up 1 base, with 10 bases separating them. The CDR3 spans 15 residues. The protocol was immunoSEQ multiplex PCR, while the TCRdb copy is restricted to in-frame clones and leaves out a portion. The data show approximately 110,000 clones, about 67% seen once. This clone has at least ten counts. The chain has TRBV25-1 and TRBJ2-3, with D uncertain. This receptor was taken from a woman aged 25 to 39 in good health. Sequencing was carried out using memory CD8+ T cells sorted from blood. The sample's subset: CD45RO+ cells pooled with CCR7-negative TemRA cells. The CDR3, as DNA: TGTGCCAGCAGTGAACCCCGAACGGGCACAGATACGCAGTATTTT. This translates into CASSEPRTGTDTQYF.